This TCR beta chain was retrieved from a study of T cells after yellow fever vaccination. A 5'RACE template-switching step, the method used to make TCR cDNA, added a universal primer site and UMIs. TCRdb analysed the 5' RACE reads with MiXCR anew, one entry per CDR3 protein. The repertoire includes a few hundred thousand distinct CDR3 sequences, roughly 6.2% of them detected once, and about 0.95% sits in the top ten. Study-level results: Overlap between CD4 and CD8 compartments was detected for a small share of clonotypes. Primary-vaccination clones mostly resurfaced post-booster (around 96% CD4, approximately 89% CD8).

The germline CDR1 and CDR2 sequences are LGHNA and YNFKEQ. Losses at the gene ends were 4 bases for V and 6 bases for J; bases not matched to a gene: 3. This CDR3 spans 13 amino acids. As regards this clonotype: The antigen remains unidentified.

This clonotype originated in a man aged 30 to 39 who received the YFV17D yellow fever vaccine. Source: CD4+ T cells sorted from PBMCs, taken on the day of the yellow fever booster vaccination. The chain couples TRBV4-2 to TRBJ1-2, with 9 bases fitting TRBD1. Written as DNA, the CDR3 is TGTGCCAGCAGCCGGGACAGGGAGGATGGCTACACCTTC. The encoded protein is CASSRDREDGYTF.